The source of this T cell receptor beta chain is a study of control samples from healthy donors and cancer patients. Clones were read by immunoSEQ multiplex PCR, and TCRdb kept only the in-frame ones, dropping some. Of tens of thousands of clones in the sample, just under 90% were seen once. The CDR3 sequence is 13 residues long. Germline-derived CDR1 and CDR2 are LGHDT and YNNKEL (reference sequence). Trimming stripped 2 bases from V and 0 bases from J, with 4 bases between. The genes are TRBV3-1 (or the pseudogene TRBV3-2) and TRBJ1-1; D not certain. The sample was PBMCs. The clonotype comes from a woman aged 40-49 years with lung cancer. The CDR3 is CASSQRMNTEAFF. CDR3 nucleotide sequence: TGTGCCAGCAGCCAACGGATGAACACTGAAGCTTTCTTT.